Following are 10 T cell receptor beta chains from one sample sequenced in a study of T cell responses to AZD1222 COVID-19 vaccine. Clones were read by immunoSEQ multiplex PCR, and TCRdb kept only the in-frame ones, dropping some. The data hold 120,000 to 150,000 clones, with approximately 90% observed a single time. Here the sequenced sample was peripheral blood, taken on day 0 of AZD1222 vaccination. All receptors come from an adult in good health.

This clone was observed a single time. V and J are TRBV2 and TRBJ2-2; possibly TRBD1 for D (5 bases). The CDR3 covers 14 residues. Germline loops: CDR1 SNHLY, CDR2 FYNNEI. V was trimmed by 6 bases and J by 1 base, leaving 9 bases between them. CDR3 amino acids: CASRADMNTGELFF. The CDR3 DNA follows: TGTGCCAGCAGGGCGGACATGAACACCGGGGAGCTGTTTTTT. The full variable domain, completed using reference TRBV2 and TRBJ2-2, is EPEVTQTPSHQVTQMGQEVILRCVPISNHLYFYWYRQILGQKVEFLVSFYNNEISEKSEIFDDQFSVERPDGSNFTLKIRSTKLEDSAMYFCASRADMNTGELFFGEGSRLTVL.

This sequence joins TRBV18 and TRBJ2-5; D not resolved. Germline CDR1 KGHSH, CDR2 LQKENI. This CDR3 region has 12 residues. Deletions cut 3 bases from V and 5 bases from J, with 7 bases between. In DNA, the CDR3 is TGTGCCAGCTCACCGCCCTTCGAGACCCAGTACTTC. As protein: CASSPPFETQYF.

V is TRBV9 and J is TRBJ2-5; weak D call: TRBD2 (5 bases). Germline CDR1 is SGDLS and CDR2 is YYNGEE. V was trimmed by 3 bases and J by 7 bases, leaving 16 bases between them. The CDR3 contains 14 residues. CDR3 sequence reads: CASSGADPSGTQYF. As DNA, the CDR3 is TGTGCCAGCAGCGGAGCGGATCCCTCGGGGACCCAGTACTTC.

V gene TRBV9 combines with J gene TRBJ2-1; possibly TRBD2 for D (6 bases). Germline CDR1 and CDR2: SGDLS and YYNGEE. V shed 4 bases and J shed 3 bases, with 17 bases lying between them. The CDR3 runs to 16 residues. CDR3 nucleotides: TGTGCCAGCAGCCCCCCGGCGGGGAACAGCTACAATGAGCAGTTCTTC. Translating gives CASSPPAGNSYNEQFF.

The chain couples TRBV18 to TRBJ2-7; weak D call: TRBD2 (5 bases). Germline V lookup: CDR1 KGHSH, CDR2 LQKENI. Trimming removed 6 bases at V and 3 bases at J, with 15 bases between. The CDR3 has 14 amino acids. The CDR3 region has the DNA TGTGCCAGCTCCCACTCCCCGGGAAGCTACGAGCAGTACTTC. This codes for CASSHSPGSYEQYF.

This clone has only a few counts. The chain is built from TRBV6-2 or TRBV6-3 and TRBJ1-5; 8 bases agree with TRBD1. Germline V gives CDR1 MNHEY, CDR2 SVGEGT. The ends lost 5 bases at V and 4 bases at J; junction bases unmatched: 4. The CDR3 contains 14 residues. The CDR3 sequence is CASSRQGSNQPQHF. The CDR3 DNA is TGTGCCAGCAGTCGACAGGGGTCAAATCAGCCCCAGCATTTT.

This chain links TRBV2 with TRBJ1-5; D remains ambiguous. The CDR3 totals 13 residues. Germline CDR1 reads SNHLY; CDR2 reads FYNNEI. Trimming took 6 bases from V and 7 from J, leaving 13 bases between them. CDR3 loop: CASRQRTGQPQHF. The CDR3 DNA is TGTGCCAGCAGACAAAGAACGGGACAGCCCCAGCATTTT.

The chain couples TRBV7-2 to TRBJ1-3; D perhaps matches TRBD1 (6 bases). This CDR3 has 15 residues. Trimming removed 4 bases from V and 3 bases from J, with 13 bases in between. Per the germline V gene, CDR1 is SGHTA and CDR2 is FQGNSA. This CDR3 reads CASSSFNRVGNTIYF. Here the CDR3 DNA reads TGTGCCAGCAGCTCCTTTAACAGGGTTGGAAACACCATATATTTT.

The chain links TRBV4-1 to TRBJ1-2; D call uncertain. V lost 4 bases and J lost 1, with 4 bases in between. CDR1 MGHRA and CDR2 YSYEKL come from the germline V gene. There are 12 residues in the CDR3. CDR3 sequence: CASSPDNYGYTF. CDR3 sequence (DNA): TGCGCCAGCAGCCCAGATAACTATGGCTACACCTTC.

V gene TRBV12-3 or TRBV12-4 combines with J gene TRBJ1-2, with D hard to call. CDR3 length: 13 residues. The V gene lost 3 bases and the J gene lost 7 bases, with 12 bases spanning the gap. CDR3 bases: TGTGCCAGCAGTTTTGGACCTAGCTCTGGCTACACCTTC. Amino acids: CASSFGPSSGYTF.